This is a list of T cell receptor beta chains from one sample in a study of blood T cell repertoires in COVID-19. Sequencing was performed with immunoSEQ multiplex PCR; in TCRdb, only in-frame clones are kept and a portion is missing. Found here are about 120,000 clones, 85% of them singletons; the top ten hold more than 5%. The sequenced sample consisted of peripheral blood. The receptor set was obtained from a woman in her sixties or seventies with COVID-19, enrolled during active disease. CDR3s include the opening cysteine and the closing phenylalanine or tryptophan. A D gene is named only where the DNA matches it firmly. Clone sizes are given selectively: once, few, many, or a class where the clone is expanded.

j_gene	v_gene	d_gene	abundance	CDR3nt	CDR3aa
TRBJ1-4	TRBV5-5	NA	NA	TGTGCCAGCAGCTTGGATCTAGGAGGTGAAAAACTGTTTTTT	CASSLDLGGEKLFF
TRBJ1-3	TRBV9	NA	NA	TGTGCCAGCGCCCAGTCCGTCTCTGGAAACACCATATATTTT	CASAQSVSGNTIYF
TRBJ1-1	TRBV19	TRBD1	NA	TGTGCCAGTTCGCGGGACAGGGGCACTGAAGCTTTCTTT	CASSRDRGTEAFF
TRBJ2-1	TRBV19	TRBD2	NA	TGTGCCAGTAGTCGAAGCGGGGGGGCATACAATGAGCAGTTCTTC	CASSRSGGAYNEQFF
TRBJ2-3	TRBV10-3	NA	NA	TGTGCCATCAGGGGGAACCGGGACACGGGGTATCAGTATTTT	CAIRGNRDTGYQYF
TRBJ1-2	TRBV5-1	NA	NA	TGCGCCAGCAGCCCTGGACAACGCTTCTATGGCTACACCTTC	CASSPGQRFYGYTF
TRBJ1-2	TRBV2	TRBD1	once	TGTGCCAGCAGTGTTCGGAACAGGGGGCCCTATGGCTACACCTTC	CASSVRNRGPYGYTF
TRBJ2-1	TRBV9	TRBD1	NA	TGTGCCAGCAGCCCCCCAGGGACAGGCACATACAATGAGCAGTTCTTC	CASSPPGTGTYNEQFF
TRBJ1-2	TRBV5-7	TRBD1	NA	TGTGCCAGCAGCTTTGGCTCGACAGGGGGCACAGGTGGCTACACCTTC	CASSFGSTGGTGGYTF
TRBJ1-2	TRBV5-1	TRBD1	few	TGCGCCAGCAGCTTGCTGGGACAGAGGTATGGCTACACCTTC	CASSLLGQRYGYTF
TRBJ1-1	TRBV7-9	NA	NA	TGTGCCAGCAGGGGAGACTTGAACACTGAAGCTTTCTTT	CASRGDLNTEAFF
TRBJ1-5	TRBV18	NA	once	TGTGCCAGCTCACCACCGATTTCGCAGGGCCATCAGCCCCAGCATTTT	CASSPPISQGHQPQHF
TRBJ2-3	TRBV6-2/TRBV6-3	NA	NA	TGTGCCAGCAGTTACTCGGGGGGAGCGGGCCCCAGCACAGATACGCAGTATTTT	CASSYSGGAGPSTDTQYF
TRBJ1-1	TRBV5-1	NA	NA	TGCGCCAGCAGCTTCCTCGCGGGGTTGAACACTGAAGCTTTCTTT	CASSFLAGLNTEAFF
TRBJ1-5	TRBV6-6	NA	NA	TGTGCCAGCAGTCAAGGGGATCAGCCCCAGCATTTT	CASSQGDQPQHF
TRBJ2-5	TRBV7-3	NA	NA	TGTGCCAGCAGCTTGGGGCCTGAAGAGACCCAGTACTTC	CASSLGPEETQYF
TRBJ2-1	TRBV18	TRBD1	NA	TGTGCCAGCTCACCCGGGGACAGGGTTAACAATGAGCAGTTCTTC	CASSPGDRVNNEQFF
TRBJ2-1	TRBV7-2	TRBD2	NA	TGTGCCAGCAGCTTAAGGGGTAGCGGGGGGTTCAATGAGCAGTTCTTC	CASSLRGSGGFNEQFF
TRBJ2-4	TRBV12-5	TRBD2	NA	TGTGCTAGTGGTTTGGCCCCCTCTCGACTAGCGGGGGCCCGGGGTTCAGACATTCAGTACTTC	CASGLAPSRLAGARGSDIQYF
TRBJ2-2	TRBV12-5	TRBD2	NA	TGTGCTAGTGGTTTGGTACTACTAGCGGGGGCGGGGACCGGGGAGCTGTTTTTT	CASGLVLLAGAGTGELFF
TRBJ2-7	TRBV11-2	TRBD1	NA	TGTGCCAGCAGCTTAGGGTGGGGACAGAGGTCCTACGAGCAGTACTTC	CASSLGWGQRSYEQYF
TRBJ1-2	TRBV29-1	NA	NA	TGCAGCGTTATAGGGAGCTATGGCTACACCTTC	CSVIGSYGYTF
TRBJ1-4	TRBV5-5	TRBD1	NA	TGTGCCAGCAAAATCACAGGGGCTAATGAAAAACTGTTTTTT	CASKITGANEKLFF
TRBJ1-2	TRBV28	NA	NA	TGTGCCAGCAGTCACGGGAGCCCCTATGGCTACACCTTC	CASSHGSPYGYTF
TRBJ2-2	TRBV6-5	TRBD1	NA	TGTGCCAGCAACAGGGGGAACACCGGGGAGCTGTTTTTT	CASNRGNTGELFF
TRBJ1-4	TRBV18	NA	few	TGTGCCAGCTCACCAAGGACAGTCTCAACTAATGAAAAACTGTTTTTT	CASSPRTVSTNEKLFF
TRBJ2-3	TRBV11-3	NA	NA	TGTGCCAGCAGCTTATTGGGGGGTACGCAGTATTTT	CASSLLGGTQYF